This is a list of T cell receptor beta chains from one sample in a study of blood T cell repertoires in COVID-19. The repertoire was sequenced with immunoSEQ multiplex PCR; TCRdb's copy has only in-frame clones and lacks some. The profile shows approximately 210,000 clones, about 80% of them singletons. Sequencing was done on a sample of peripheral blood. Receptor source: a woman aged 40 to 49 with active or convalescent COVID-19. The CDR3 runs from the conserved cysteine through the conserved F or W. D genes are given only for firm matches. Clone size is stated in some rows and not others, as once, few, many or a class when expanded.

TRBJ1-3,TRBV4-3,-,-,TGCGCCAGCAGCCAAGGCCCCAGCTCTGGAAACACCATATATTTT,CASSQGPSSGNTIYF
TRBJ2-1,TRBV5-1,-,TRBD1,TGCGCCAGCAGCTTACAGGGGCCTAGCTCCTACAATGAGCAGTTCTTC,CASSLQGPSSYNEQFF
TRBJ1-3,TRBV5-5,-,TRBD1,TGTGCCAGCAGCTTCGGGACAGGGGGCGGAAACACCATATATTTT,CASSFGTGGGNTIYF
TRBJ1-1,TRBV9,-,-,TGTGCCAGCAGCGCTACCATCGCCGTCGAGGGAGGAAACACTGAAGCTTTCTTT,CASSATIAVEGGNTEAFF
TRBJ2-3,TRBV24-1,-,-,TGTGCCACCAGTGCTTATTTCGGACTTAGCACAGATACGCAGTATTTT,CATSAYFGLSTDTQYF
TRBJ1-5,TRBV7-8,few,-,TGTGCCAGCAGCTTGAGCGGGGGGCGTCAAAAGTGGGATCAGCCCCAGCATTTT,CASSLSGGRQKWDQPQHF
TRBJ1-2,TRBV5-1,-,-,TGCGCCAGCAGCCCGGCAGGGATCTTCAACTATGGCTACACCTTC,CASSPAGIFNYGYTF
TRBJ2-5,TRBV9,-,-,TGTGCCAGCAGCCCGAGTAGTTGGGGAGGCGGAGAGACCCAGTACTTC,CASSPSSWGGGETQYF
TRBJ2-7,TRBV24-1,once,TRBD1,TGTGCCACCAGTCTAAACAGGGGGTACGAGCAGTACTTC,CATSLNRGYEQYF
TRBJ2-1,TRBV30,-,-,TGTGCCTGGAGTCCTAGACGGTACAATGAGCAGTTCTTC,CAWSPRRYNEQFF
TRBJ1-4,TRBV14,-,TRBD1,TGTGCCAGCAGCCTAGGACAGGCCCTTTATGAAAAACTGTTTTTT,CASSLGQALYEKLFF
TRBJ1-2,TRBV30,-,-,TGTGCCTGGAGTGCTTGGCAGGCCCAACTCCTCGATGGCTACACCTTC,CAWSAWQAQLLDGYTF
TRBJ2-7,TRBV7-2,-,TRBD2,TGTGCCAGCAGCTCTCGGACTAGCGGACTCTACGAGCAGTACTTC,CASSSRTSGLYEQYF
TRBJ2-2,TRBV2,-,TRBD1,TGTGCCAGCAGTGAAAGACAGGGGGACACCGGGGAGCTGTTTTTT,CASSERQGDTGELFF
TRBJ2-1,TRBV18,-,-,TGTGCCAGCTCACCACAGTGGGGCGCTGAGCAGTTCTTC,CASSPQWGAEQFF
TRBJ2-1,TRBV6-1,-,TRBD2,TGTGCCAGCAGTGAAGCCCCTCTTTACAATAGCGGGGGGACCAACAATGAGCAGTTCTTC,CASSEAPLYNSGGTNNEQFF
TRBJ2-2,TRBV19,once,-,TGTGCCAGTACCCTGGTAGGGGGGGCCGGGGAGCTGTTTTTT,CASTLVGGAGELFF
TRBJ1-3,TRBV9,-,-,TGTGCCAGCAGCGTAGAGCTAGAGGCTTCTGGAAACACCATATATTTT,CASSVELEASGNTIYF
TRBJ1-4,TRBV9,-,TRBD1,TGTGCCAGCAGCCCCGGTCCAGGGGGCTTTAATGAAAAACTGTTTTTT,CASSPGPGGFNEKLFF
TRBJ1-5,TRBV19,once,-,TGTGCCAGTACCCCGATTAGACAGCTTCTTAATCAGCCCCAGCATTTT,CASTPIRQLLNQPQHF
TRBJ1-5,TRBV18,many,TRBD1,TGTGCCAGCTCACCCCCGGACAGGGAGGCTCAGCCCCAGCATTTT,CASSPPDREAQPQHF
TRBJ2-4,TRBV24-1,-,TRBD2,TGTGCCACCAGTGATAGTAGGATAGCGGGAGTCATATACTTC,CATSDSRIAGVIYF
TRBJ2-7,TRBV6-6,few,-,TGTGCCAGCAGTTATAAGGGGCCCAGCTCCTACGAGCAGTACTTC,CASSYKGPSSYEQYF
TRBJ2-3,TRBV2,-,TRBD1,TGTGCCAGCAGTGATAGGGGACAGAATACGCAGTATTTT,CASSDRGQNTQYF
TRBJ2-3,TRBV10-2,-,TRBD1,TGCGCCAGCAGTGAACCCTTGGGCCAGGGGGCGACAGATACGCAGTATTTT,CASSEPLGQGATDTQYF
TRBJ1-3,TRBV2,-,-,TGTGCCAGCAGGAGGGACTCTGGAAACACCATATATTTT,CASRRDSGNTIYF
TRBJ1-5,TRBV24-1,once,-,TGTGCCACCAGTGATACAGGTTTGGATAGCAATCAGCCCCAGCATTTT,CATSDTGLDSNQPQHF
TRBJ2-7,TRBV20-1,-,-,TGCAGTGCTAGTTCTGGGCACGAGCAGTACTTC,CSASSGHEQYF
TRBJ2-5,TRBV5-4,-,TRBD2,TGTGCCAGCAGCTCGGGGGGGCGGGAACAAGAGACCCAGTACTTC,CASSSGGREQETQYF
TRBJ1-1,TRBV30,-,TRBD1,TGTGCCTTGAGGGAGACAGGGGGTTTGGGCACTGAAGCTTTCTTT,CALRETGGLGTEAFF
TRBJ1-1,TRBV4-1,-,TRBD1,TGCGCCAGCAGCCAAGCCCCACGAGGACAGGGTGAAGCTTTCTTT,CASSQAPRGQGEAFF
TRBJ2-5,TRBV29-1,-,TRBD2,TGCAGCGCGTGGGGCGTTCCGGGACTAGAAGGGGACTTC,CSAWGVPGLEGDF
TRBJ1-2,TRBV7-9,-,-,TGTGCCAGCAGCTTAAACCTAAACTATGGCTACACCTTC,CASSLNLNYGYTF
TRBJ2-7,TRBV4-2,-,-,TGTGCCAGCAGCGCAATTCAGGATTCCTACGAGCAGTACTTC,CASSAIQDSYEQYF
TRBJ1-5,TRBV28,-,-,TGTGCCAGCAGTTTATTCGCGGGGGGCGCCAGTCAGCCCCAGCATTTT,CASSLFAGGASQPQHF
TRBJ2-1,TRBV6-2/TRBV6-3,-,-,TGTGCCAGCACCCCCCGAGATACGGGTGAGCAGTTCTTC,CASTPRDTGEQFF
TRBJ1-5,TRBV2,-,-,TGTGCCAGCAGTGAAGGCAGGGTCGGCAATCAGCCCCAGCATTTT,CASSEGRVGNQPQHF